One and the same sample provided the 15 T cell receptor beta chains below, sequenced in a study of spatial heterogeneity in lung cancer. TCRdb re-called the 5' RACE reads with MiXCR, one entry per CDR3 protein. The table has about 20,000 distinct CDR3 sequences, less than 6% seen once. Noted time point: sample taken at primary tumor resection. The sequenced sample was PBMCs, obtained at surgery. The receptors stem from a male donor with early-stage non-small cell lung cancer.

There are many counts of this clonotype. The V call is TRBV6-5, the J call TRBJ2-5; a possible D gene is TRBD2 (7 bases). This CDR3 region has 14 residues. The V end lost 5 bases, the J end lost 5 bases, and 15 bases lay between the germline ends. Germline assignment: CDR1 MNHEY and CDR2 SVGAGI. CDR3 DNA sequence: TGTGCCAGCAGTCCCGGGGGGCTGGGGGAGACCCAGTACTTC. Translating gives CASSPGGLGETQYF.

The table lists this clonotype with many counts. This rearrangement joins TRBV27 to TRBJ1-5; TRBD1 aligns across 7 bases. CDR3 size: 14 residues. V shed 6 bases, J shed 5 bases, and the junction held 7 bases outside the gene matches. Germline lookup yields CDR1 MNHEY and CDR2 SMNVEV (reference sequence). The CDR3 spells CASRPTGLDQPQHF. Written as DNA, the CDR3 is TGTGCCAGCAGGCCGACAGGGTTGGATCAGCCCCAGCATTTT.

This clonotype was recorded many times. V usage is TRBV7-2 and J usage is TRBJ1-5; D not resolved. Germline assignment: CDR1 SGHTA and CDR2 FQGNSA. The CDR3 is 15 residues long. The V end was cut by 5 bases, the J end by 4 bases, with 15 bases between. CDR3 DNA sequence: TGTGCCAGCAGCCGGAGGGCAGGTGATAATCAGCCCCAGCATTTT. Protein product: CASSRRAGDNQPQHF.

The chain has TRBV20-1 and TRBJ1-1; D gene ambiguous. The CDR3 length is 11 residues. The germline V gene has CDR1 DFQATT and CDR2 SNEGSKA (reference sequence). With 7 bases removed from V and 1 base from J, the gap between germline ends came to 7 bases. The CDR3 is CSGYRNTEAFF. CDR3 sequence (DNA): TGCAGTGGGTACAGGAACACTGAAGCTTTCTTT.

Many counts were recorded for this clonotype. The rearrangement uses TRBV20-1 and TRBJ2-2, with 7 bases aligning to TRBD2. The CDR3 consists of 15 residues. Germline CDR1 is DFQATT and CDR2 is SNEGSKA (reference sequence). The V and J ends lost 1 base and 6 bases, in that order; junction bases with no gene match: 8. The CDR3 region is CSARVRLASAGELFF. The CDR3 region has the DNA TGCAGTGCTAGAGTAAGACTAGCAAGCGCCGGGGAGCTGTTTTTT.

This clonotype was recorded many times. The V call is TRBV6-5, the J call TRBJ1-1, with a possible D match to TRBD1 (6 bases). The CDR3 covers 17 residues. The V gene lost 5 bases and the J gene lost 1 base, with 20 bases spanning the gap. CDR1 and CDR2 (germline): MNHEY, SVGAGI. In nucleotides, the CDR3 is TGTGCCAGCAGTCCCCCGGGGGCGAGGGTCGCGAACACTGAAGCTTTCTTT. It yields the protein CASSPPGARVANTEAFF.

This clonotype has at least ten counts. J is TRBJ1-5 and V is TRBV7-2, with TRBD1 identical over 11 bases. This CDR3 comprises 15 residues. Germline V gene sequence: CDR1 SGHTA, CDR2 FQGNSA. Trimming took 3 bases from V and 6 from J; bases not matched to a gene: 4. In DNA form, the CDR3 reads TGTGCCAGCAGCTTGGACAGGGGGCTGGGTCAGCCCCAGCATTTT. Protein sequence: CASSLDRGLGQPQHF.

The chain employs TRBV29-1 and TRBJ1-1; D is undetermined. CDR3 length: 11 residues. Germline-derived CDR1 and CDR2 are SQVTM and ANQGSEA. Trimming removed 4 bases from V and 7 bases from J, with 10 bases in between. Here the CDR3 reads CSVGVSREAFF. The CDR3 nucleotides read TGCAGCGTTGGCGTCAGTCGTGAAGCTTTCTTT.

This clonotype was seen many times. V is TRBV7-8 and J is TRBJ2-1, with a tentative D call TRBD2 (6 bases). The CDR3 covers 15 residues. V gave up 6 bases and J gave up 6 bases, with 18 bases separating them. Germline CDR1 is SGHVS and CDR2 is FQNEAQ. The CDR3, as DNA: TGTGCCAGCAGTTCTAGACTAGGCAGCGGCAATGAGCAGTTCTTC. This translates into CASSSRLGSGNEQFF.

This clonotype was observed at least ten times. The CDR3 reads CASSQTSGGDTQYF. The CDR3 DNA reads TGTGCCAGCAGCCAGACTAGCGGGGGGGATACGCAGTATTTT. V and J are TRBV3-1 and TRBJ2-3; 13 bases are a match to TRBD2. The V and J ends lost 3 bases and 6 bases, in that order; junction bases with no gene match: 0. The CDR3 extends over 14 amino acids. Germline-derived CDR1 and CDR2 are LGHDT and YNNKEL (reference sequence).

V is TRBV6-5 and J is TRBJ1-4, with 8 bases identical to TRBD1. This CDR3 contains 16 residues. Trimming cost V 5 bases and J 8 bases; bases outside gene matches: 13. Germline values: CDR1 MNHEY, CDR2 SVGAGI. CDR3 protein: CASSQAGQGGREKLFF. For the CDR3, the DNA is TGTGCCAGCAGTCAGGCTGGACAGGGCGGGCGGGAAAAACTGTTTTTT.

There are many counts of this clonotype. J is TRBJ2-5 and V is TRBV5-1; 7 bases align to TRBD1. CDR1 and CDR2 (germline): SGHRS, YFSETQ. CDR3 length: 15 residues. Trimming at V came to 0 bases and at J to 5 bases, leaving 7 bases not matched to a gene. CDR3 DNA sequence: TGCGCCAGCAGCTTGGGGACAGGCTACTTGGAGACCCAGTACTTC. This encodes CASSLGTGYLETQYF.

This clonotype has at least ten counts. In DNA form, the CDR3 reads TGTGCCAGCAACCTAGGGACAGGCGGAGAAAAACTGTTTTTT. Translating it yields CASNLGTGGEKLFF. This chain joins TRBV9 and TRBJ1-4; 8 bases fit TRBD1. Per germline, CDR1 SGDLS and CDR2 YYNGEE. The V and J ends lost 6 bases and 8 bases, in that order; junction bases with no gene match: 9. The CDR3 has 14 amino acids.

This rearrangement joins TRBV2 to TRBJ1-1; possible D gene TRBD1, 5 bases. The CDR3 is made up of 14 amino acids. The V end was cut by 2 bases, the J end by 3 bases, with 10 bases between. Germline V CDR1 and CDR2: SNHLY, FYNNEI. CDR3 nucleotides: TGTGCCAGCAGTGAATTAGGAGGGGACACTGAAGCTTTCTTT. Translating it yields CASSELGGDTEAFF.

This clonotype has at least ten counts. The chain has TRBV6-1 and TRBJ2-7, with 7 bases lining up with TRBD1. This CDR3 spans 15 amino acids. From germline, CDR1 is MNHNS and CDR2 SASEGT. Trimming took 6 bases from V and 5 from J; bases not matched to a gene: 13. In nucleotides, the CDR3 is TGTGCCAGCAGCCCCCCCGACAGGGACGGTAACGAGCAGTACTTC. Translation: CASSPPDRDGNEQYF.